This entry features one TCR beta chain sequence. Its antigen is as yet unknown. With template switching, a universal primer site was added, and the cDNA carried unique molecular identifiers. TCRdb re-called the 5' RACE reads through MiXCR, storing one row per CDR3 protein. The table lists 350,000 to 400,000 distinct CDR3 sequences, 7% to 9.5% of them singletons, with approximately 9.3% in the top ten. The data were obtained in a study of identical twins. The study's findings and limits: Invariant cells of the MAIT and iNKT types might have partly distorted the zero-insertion analyses. Among monozygotic twins, out-of-frame TCR alpha sharing exceeded what models predicted. The degree of excess twin sharing was weaker in beta out-of-frame sequences.

The CDR3 has 15 residues. After removal of 0 bases from V and 4 bases from J, the junction contained 1 base not matched to a gene. Germline V CDR1 and CDR2: MGHRA, YSYEKL. V and J are TRBV4-1 and TRBJ2-7; 12 bases align to TRBD1. Input material: naive T cells sorted from blood. The TCR sequence derives from a woman in her fifties or sixties in good health. CDR3 protein: CASSQEGQGAYEQYF. CDR3 DNA: TGCGCCAGCAGCCAAGAGGGACAGGGGGCTTACGAGCAGTACTTC.